The TCR beta chain under discussion was sequenced for a study of T cell repertoires in cytomegalovirus infection. Concerning this clonotype itself: This may be a read error: a much more frequent sequence differs by one nucleotide.

Germline CDR1 is SEHNR and CDR2 is FQNEAQ (reference sequence). The CDR3 is made up of 13 amino acids. One entry per CDR3 protein, called by TCRdb with MiXCR from the reads. The data show 500,000 to 600,000 distinct CDR3 sequences, with about 15% seen just once and 20% to 30% held by the top ten. Sequencing used CD8+ T cells from PBMCs. The chain combines TRBV7-9 with TRBJ2-7, with D hard to call. This clonotype was obtained from a human donor in good health (CMV status not recorded). Some clones in this sample may be carry-over from other donors' samples. In DNA form, the CDR3 reads TGTGACAGCAGCTTAGTGGCCAGCTACGAGCAGTACTTC. It is translated as CDSSLVASYEQYF. Combining the CDR3 with reference TRBV7-9 and TRBJ2-7 gives the whole variable domain DTGVSQNPRHKITKRGQNVTFRCDPISEHNRLYWYRQTLGQGPEFLTYFQNEAQLEKSRLLSDRFSAERPKGSFSTLEIQRTEQGDSAMYLCDSSLVASYEQYFGPGTRLTVT.